In its sample, the clone carrying this T cell receptor (beta chain) was seen once. This sample stems from a study of technical replicates of blood from a few donors. TCRdb's copy holds only in-frame clones and misses some; the assay was immunoSEQ multiplex PCR. The table lists under 90,000 clones, 95% to 98% of them singletons. This receptor was obtained from a human donor in good health. The sequenced material came from T cells isolated from PBMCs.

The CDR3 protein is CAIRLPPNTEAFF. CDR3 in DNA: TGTGCCATCAGACTCCCGCCCAACACTGAAGCTTTCTTT. The V and J genes are TRBV10-3 and TRBJ1-1; D unresolved. The V end lost 6 bases, the J end lost 2 bases, and 10 bases lay between the germline ends. Germline values: CDR1 ENHRY, CDR2 SYGVKD. This CDR3 region has 13 residues.